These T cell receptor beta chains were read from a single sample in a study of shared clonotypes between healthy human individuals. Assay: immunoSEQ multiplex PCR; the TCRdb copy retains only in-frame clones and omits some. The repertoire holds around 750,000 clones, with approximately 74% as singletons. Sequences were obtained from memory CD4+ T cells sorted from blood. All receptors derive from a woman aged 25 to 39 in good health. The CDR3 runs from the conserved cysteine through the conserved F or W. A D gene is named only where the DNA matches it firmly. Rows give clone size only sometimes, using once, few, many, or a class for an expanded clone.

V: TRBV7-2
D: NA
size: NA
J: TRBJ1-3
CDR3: CASSFGLGMNSGNTIYF
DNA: TGTGCCAGCAGCTTTGGTCTGGGGATGAACTCTGGAAACACCATATATTTT

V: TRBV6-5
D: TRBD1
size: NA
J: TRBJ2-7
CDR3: CASSGDRGAPYEQYF
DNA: TGTGCCAGCAGTGGGGACAGGGGAGCCCCCTACGAGCAGTACTTC

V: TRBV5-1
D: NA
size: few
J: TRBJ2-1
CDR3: CASSLASSSYNEQFF
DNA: TGCGCCAGCAGCTTGGCGTCTAGCTCCTACAATGAGCAGTTCTTC

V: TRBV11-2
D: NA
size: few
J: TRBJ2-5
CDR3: CASSPQPGSQETQYF
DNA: TGTGCCAGCAGCCCACAACCGGGGAGCCAAGAGACCCAGTACTTC

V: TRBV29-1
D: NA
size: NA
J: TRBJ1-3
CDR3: CSVVEGLGGNTIYF
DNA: TGCAGCGTTGTCGAGGGGTTGGGTGGAAACACCATATATTTT

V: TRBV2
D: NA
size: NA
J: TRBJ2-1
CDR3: CASRTGGIGEQFF
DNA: TGTGCCAGCAGGACCGGAGGGATAGGTGAGCAGTTCTTC

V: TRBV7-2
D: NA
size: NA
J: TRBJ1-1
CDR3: CASRSQGYTEAFF
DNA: TGTGCCAGCAGGTCGCAGGGGTACACTGAAGCTTTCTTT

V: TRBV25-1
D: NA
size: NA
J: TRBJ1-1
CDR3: CASSDLPGATEAFF
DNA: TGTGCCAGCAGTGACCTACCAGGGGCCACTGAAGCTTTCTTT

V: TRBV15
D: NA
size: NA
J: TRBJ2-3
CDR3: CATSRDDLGLLAARGHGTQYF
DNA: TGTGCCACCAGCAGAGATGATTTGGGACTACTAGCTGCAAGGGGACACGGTACGCAGTATTTT

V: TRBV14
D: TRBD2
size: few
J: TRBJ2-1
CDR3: CASSLLAGGRNEQFF
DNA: TGTGCCAGCAGCCTATTAGCGGGAGGGCGCAATGAGCAGTTCTTC

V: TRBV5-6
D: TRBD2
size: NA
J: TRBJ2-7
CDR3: CASSRGTSGKIEQYF
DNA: TGTGCCAGCAGCCGAGGGACTAGCGGGAAAATCGAGCAGTACTTC

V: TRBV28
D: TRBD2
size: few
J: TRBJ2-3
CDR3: CASSPRLAGALNTQYF
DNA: TGTGCCAGCAGTCCCCGACTAGCGGGCGCCTTGAATACGCAGTATTTT

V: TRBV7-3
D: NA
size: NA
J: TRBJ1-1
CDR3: CASSREMNTEAFF
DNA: TGTGCCAGCAGCAGGGAGATGAACACTGAAGCTTTCTTT

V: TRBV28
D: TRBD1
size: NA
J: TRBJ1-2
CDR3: CASSSGTGRLYGYTF
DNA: TGTGCCAGCAGTTCCGGGACAGGGAGGCTCTATGGCTACACCTTC

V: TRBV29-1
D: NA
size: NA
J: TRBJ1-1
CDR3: CSVEARPGSTEAFF
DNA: TGCAGCGTTGAAGCTAGACCGGGGAGCACTGAAGCTTTCTTT

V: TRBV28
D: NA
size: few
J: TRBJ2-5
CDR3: CASSSHPRGAYQETQYF
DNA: TGTGCCAGCAGTTCCCACCCGAGGGGGGCGTACCAAGAGACCCAGTACTTC

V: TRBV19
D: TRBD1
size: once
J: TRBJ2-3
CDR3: CASSRDRGEGTDTQYF
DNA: TGTGCCAGTAGTAGGGACAGGGGGGAAGGCACAGATACGCAGTATTTT

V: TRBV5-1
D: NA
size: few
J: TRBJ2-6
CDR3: CASSILPGGSGANVLTF
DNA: TGCGCCAGCAGCATATTACCAGGAGGGTCTGGGGCCAACGTCCTGACTTTC

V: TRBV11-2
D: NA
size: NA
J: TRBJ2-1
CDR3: CASSPVTGYNEQFF
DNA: TGTGCCAGCAGCCCGGTGACTGGCTACAATGAGCAGTTCTTC

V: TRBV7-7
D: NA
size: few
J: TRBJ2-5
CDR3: CASSLGPWTATSWETQYF
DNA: TGTGCCAGCAGCTTAGGTCCCTGGACCGCCACGTCCTGGGAGACCCAGTACTTC

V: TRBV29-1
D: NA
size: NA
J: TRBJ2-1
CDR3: CSVVERAHEQFF
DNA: TGCAGCGTTGTAGAAAGGGCTCATGAGCAGTTCTTC

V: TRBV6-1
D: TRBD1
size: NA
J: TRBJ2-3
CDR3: CASRDGQGRDTQYF
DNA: TGTGCCAGCAGGGACGGACAGGGACGAGATACGCAGTATTTT